This T cell receptor (beta chain) stems from a study of blood T cell repertoires in COVID-19. For the study at large: Acute-phase and convalescent COVID-19 samples originated in the United States, Italy and Spain. T cells, B-cell-depleted T cells, or PBMCs supplied cDNA or gDNA.

The CDR3 loop spans 15 amino acids. The germline V gene has CDR1 SGHTA and CDR2 FQGTGA. How the authors handled the data: Using reference gene primer amplification, nucleated cell counts were estimated. The method was immunoSEQ multiplex PCR; TCRdb's version includes in-frame clones alone and lacks a portion of them. V and J calls and clone size come straight from that table; D and trimming were deduced from the DNA. The profile covers about 110,000 clones, with approximately 82% appearing a single time and over 3.5% taken by the ten largest. For this clone: One junction end disagrees with the germline gene, perhaps due to a read error.

The chain is built from TRBV7-3 and TRBJ2-1; TRBD2 aligns across 7 bases. The sequenced material came from peripheral blood. This clonotype originated in a woman of 80 years or more with acute or convalescent COVID-19. The CDR3 here is CASSVTGGPYNEQFF. CDR3 DNA: TGTGCCAGCAGCGTAACGGGGGGTCCCTACAATGAGCAGTTCTTC. The whole variable domain, remainder taken from reference TRBV7-3 and TRBJ2-1, is GAGVSQTPSNKVTEKGKYVELRCDPISGHTALYWYRQSLGQGPEFLIYFQGTGAADDSGLPNDRFFAVRPEGSVSTLKIQRTERGDSAVYLCASSVTGGPYNEQFFGPGTRLTVL.